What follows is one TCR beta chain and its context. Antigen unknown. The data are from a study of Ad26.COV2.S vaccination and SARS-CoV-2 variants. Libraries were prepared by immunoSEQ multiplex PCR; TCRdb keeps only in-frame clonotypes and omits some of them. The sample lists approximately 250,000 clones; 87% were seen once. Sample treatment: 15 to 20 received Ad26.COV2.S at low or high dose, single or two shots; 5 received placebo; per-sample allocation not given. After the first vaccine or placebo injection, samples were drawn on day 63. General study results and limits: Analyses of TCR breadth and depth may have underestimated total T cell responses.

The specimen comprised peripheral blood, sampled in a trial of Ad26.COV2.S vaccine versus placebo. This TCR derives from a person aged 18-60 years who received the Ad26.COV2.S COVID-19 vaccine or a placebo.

The CDR3 region has the DNA TGTGCCAGCCGGGGCAGGTTCGGCTACACCTTC. Amino acids: CASRGRFGYTF. V is TRBV19 and J is TRBJ1-2; tentative D call: TRBD1 (5 bases). The germline V gene has CDR1 LNHDA and CDR2 SQIVND (reference sequence). This CDR3 is 11 amino acids long. Trimming stripped 9 bases from V and 8 bases from J, with 13 bases between. The full variable domain, in which reference TRBV19 and TRBJ1-2 provide the parts outside the CDR3, is DGGITQSPKYLFRKEGQNVTLSCEQNLNHDAMYWYRQDPGQGLRLIYYSQIVNDFQKGDIAEGYSVSREKKESFPLTVTSAQKNPTAFYLCASRGRFGYTFGSGTRLTVV.